The 10 T cell receptor beta chains listed next were all sequenced from one sample in a study of blood T cell repertoires in COVID-19. Profiled with immunoSEQ multiplex PCR; TCRdb holds only in-frame clones, not every one. The sample records 73,000 or so clones, around 83% being singletons. Input material: peripheral blood. The receptors shown here come from a man in his fifties with active COVID-19.

CDR3 sequence: CASSYSTSAGHEQYF. CDR3 sequence (DNA): TGTGCCAGCAGTTACTCGACTTCCGCCGGTCACGAGCAGTACTTC. The chain links TRBV6-6 to TRBJ2-7, with unresolved D. This CDR3 spans 15 amino acids. In germline, CDR1 is MNHNY, CDR2 SVGAGI (reference sequence). The V and J ends lost 0 bases and 5 bases respectively, with 14 bases between them.

The chain links TRBV30 to TRBJ1-1, with D perhaps TRBD1 (6 bases). Trimming shortened V by 0 bases and J by 11 bases, and 22 bases separated the two germline ends. CDR3 size: 15 residues. Germline V CDR1 and CDR2: GTSNPN, SVGIG (reference sequence). CDR3 nucleotide sequence: TGTGCCTGGAGTGTAAACGGCAGGGGAGTAGTCGGCGCTTTCTTT. Amino acid sequence: CAWSVNGRGVVGAFF.

The chain recombines TRBV29-1 with TRBJ2-2, with 7 positions matching TRBD2. Germline loops: CDR1 SQVTM, CDR2 ANQGSEA. This CDR3 has 14 residues. Trimming removed 1 base from V and 6 bases from J; junction bases left unmatched: 5. CDR3 protein: CSVEVGAGPGELFF. For the CDR3, the DNA is TGCAGCGTTGAAGTCGGAGCGGGACCCGGGGAGCTGTTTTTT.

The chain carries TRBV27 and TRBJ1-2; TRBD1 agrees at 9 bases. Germline trimming cut 5 bases from V and 4 bases from J; bases unmatched to any gene: 14. The CDR3 totals 17 residues. Germline V gene data show CDR1 as MNHEY and CDR2 as SMNVEV (reference sequence). The CDR3 nucleotides read TGTGCCAGCAGTACCCACCTCTACAGGGGGCGCAGCTATGGCTACACCTTC. Protein: CASSTHLYRGRSYGYTF.

The genes are TRBV3-1 (or the pseudogene TRBV3-2) and TRBJ1-2; no definite D call. Germline CDR1 reads LGHDT; CDR2 reads YNNKEL (reference sequence). The length of the CDR3 is 15 residues. V lost 3 bases and J lost 6, with 17 bases in between. This CDR3 is CASSHREGVRDGYTF. The CDR3 coding sequence is TGTGCCAGCAGCCATAGGGAGGGTGTAAGGGATGGCTACACCTTC.

This clone was observed a few times. The J gene is TRBJ2-5, the V gene TRBV15, with D perhaps TRBD1 (6 bases). With 0 bases removed from V and 0 bases from J, the gap between germline ends came to 8 bases. Germline V gene data show CDR1 as LNHNV and CDR2 as YYDKDF (reference sequence). The CDR3 has 15 residues. The CDR3 region is CATSRDAGDQETQYF. CDR3 nucleotides: TGTGCCACCAGCAGAGATGCAGGGGACCAAGAGACCCAGTACTTC.

The CDR3 loop is CASSYSTTENQPQHF. The CDR3, as DNA: TGTGCCAGCAGTTACTCGACGACGGAGAATCAGCCCCAGCATTTT. This chain joins TRBV6-2 or TRBV6-3 and TRBJ1-5; D ambiguous. CDR1 is MNHEY, CDR2 SVGEGT, per germline. V lost 0 bases, J lost 4 bases, and 10 bases lay in between. The CDR3 has 15 residues.

V and J are TRBV27 and TRBJ2-5; a possible D gene is TRBD1 (6 bases). CDR1 is MNHEY, CDR2 SMNVEV, per germline (reference sequence). The CDR3 has 14 residues. V was trimmed by 6 bases and J by 4 bases, leaving 15 bases between them. The CDR3 region has the DNA TGTGCCAGCAGGCCTCGCCTCAGGGGAGAGACCCAGTACTTC. Translating gives CASRPRLRGETQYF.

The rearrangement uses TRBV6-6 and TRBJ2-2; D is undetermined. This CDR3 spans 14 amino acids. The V end was cut by 6 bases, the J end by 0 bases, with 8 bases between. Germline CDR1 and CDR2: MNHNY and SVGAGI (reference sequence). DNA of the CDR3: TGTGCCAGCAGGCCCACATCGAACACCGGGGAGCTGTTTTTT. This encodes CASRPTSNTGELFF.

The chain carries TRBV14 and TRBJ2-3; D is perhaps TRBD2 (5 bases). The CDR3 is made up of 12 amino acids. Between the trimmed V and J ends, which lost 3 bases and 6 bases, there was a span of 7 bases. Germline-derived CDR1 and CDR2 are SGHDN and FVKESK. The CDR3: CASSHPGDTQYF. In nucleotides, the CDR3 is TGTGCCAGCAGCCACCCGGGGGATACGCAGTATTTT.